Below are 6 T cell receptor beta chains sequenced from a single sample in a study of human T cells and chemical hapten exposure (dated by TCRdb to the early 2020s). Libraries were constructed by RACE. This sample was sequenced with a NextSeq 500. TCRdb's own reprocessing of the public reads used fastp at Q25 and MiXCR and kept productive beta chains. Every entry covers one CDR3 protein and lists the most common genes and DNA from its rows. This sample holds about 160,000 distinct CDR3 sequences; 25% to 30% were observed only once. Around 2.3% of the sample lies in the top ten. The intended sense of this specimen's time point label: patch test 3, about 24 weeks after DPC sensitization. What the treatment or condition label conveys for this sample: therapeutic diphenylcyclopropenone sensitization with weekly scalp DPC. The material sequenced was whole blood, taken in connection with sensitization to the hapten diphenylcyclopropenone (DPC). These receptors came from a woman aged 18-29 years with alopecia areata. Some clones in this sample may be carry-over from other donors' samples.

The gene calls are TRBV5-1 and TRBJ2-3; TRBD2 is a possible D gene (5 bases). Looked up from germline, CDR1 is SGHRS and CDR2 is YFSETQ. The length of the CDR3 is 17 residues. V lost 0 bases to trimming and J lost 4 bases, with 18 bases between them. CDR3 sequence (DNA): TGCGCCAGCAGCTTGGTGGCACAGCGGATCCGTGCAGATACGCAGTATTTT. Translated, it gives CASSLVAQRIRADTQYF.

V is TRBV28 and J is TRBJ2-2; D not certain. The CDR3 length is 12 residues. CDR1 is MDHEN and CDR2 is SYDVKM in the germline V gene. Between the trimmed V and J ends, which lost 3 bases and 6 bases, there was a span of 5 bases. The CDR3 nucleotides are TGTGCCAGCAGTTTTGGGCCCGGGGAGCTGTTTTTT. This gives the protein CASSFGPGELFF.

With regard to this clonotype: An end of the junction does not agree with germline; a read error may underlie this. The chain uses TRBV5-6 and TRBJ2-6; 12 nucleotides align to TRBD1. Germline CDR1 SGHDT, CDR2 YYEEEE. This CDR3 contains 17 residues. The CDR3 here is CASSKGQGAGGTNVLTF. CDR3 DNA sequence: TGTGCCAGCAGCAAGGGACAGGGGGCGGGTGGGACCAACGTCCTGACTTTC.

The chain is built from TRBV7-8 and TRBJ2-7; tentative D call: TRBD2 (6 bases). The CDR3 totals 14 residues. Deletions cut 7 bases from V and 2 bases from J, with 15 bases between. The germline CDR1 and CDR2 sequences are SGHVS and FQNEAQ. CDR3 amino acids: CASKLLALTYEQYF. As DNA, the CDR3 is TGTGCCAGCAAGTTGCTAGCGCTTACCTACGAGCAGTACTTC.

V gene TRBV5-1 combines with J gene TRBJ2-3; D tentatively reads TRBD1 or TRBD2 (5 bases each). The CDR3 length is 16 residues. CDR1 and CDR2 (germline): SGHRS, YFSETQ. The ends were cut back, 1 base at V and 6 bases at J, with 18 bases in the middle. The CDR3 region is CASSLRGELYTDTQYF. The CDR3 coding sequence is TGCGCCAGCAGCTTGAGAGGGGAACTATATACGGATACGCAGTATTTT.

By frequency in the sample, this clonotype is medium-sized. The chain carries TRBV2 and TRBJ1-4; D is undetermined. Germline V gives CDR1 SNHLY, CDR2 FYNNEI. The CDR3 has 16 residues. Trimming removed 5 bases at V and 15 bases at J, with 28 bases between. The DNA of the CDR3 is TGTGCCAGCAGTACCCAGGAAGGTCGTGTTCCTCTCGCCTTGTTTTTT. This codes for CASSTQEGRVPLALFF.